Following are 5 T cell receptor beta chains from one sample sequenced in a study of cytotoxic CD8 clonotypes in ibrutinib-treated CLL. TCRdb's copy holds only in-frame clones and misses some; the assay was immunoSEQ multiplex PCR. The data contain fewer than 90,000 clones, about 63% of them singletons. This material consisted of PBMCs, taken after 12 months of ibrutinib treatment. The receptors were sampled from a human donor with chronic lymphocytic leukemia.

The rearrangement links TRBV6-5 to TRBJ1-2; 7 positions agree with TRBD1. CDR1 MNHEY and CDR2 SVGAGI come from the germline V gene. The junction had 9 bases not matched to a gene; V was cut back by 2 bases and J by 6 bases. The CDR3 totals 15 residues. The CDR3 bases are TGTGCCAGCAGTTACCTCAGGACAGGAGGCAATGGCTACACCTTC. Translating it yields CASSYLRTGGNGYTF.

V usage is TRBV6-6 and J usage is TRBJ1-2, with 11 bases that match TRBD1. The V gene's germline CDR1 is MNHNY and CDR2 SVGAGI (reference sequence). V was pared by 8 bases and J by 0 bases, with 2 bases of the junction left unmatched. CDR3 length: 14 residues. CDR3 DNA sequence: TGTGCCAGCCGGGACAGGGGGACTAACTATGGCTACACCTTC. Translation gives CASRDRGTNYGYTF.

J is TRBJ2-5 and V is TRBV6-5; D is uncertain. Germline CDR1 reads MNHEY; CDR2 reads SVGAGI. The CDR3 has 14 residues. Deletions cut 6 bases from V and 0 bases from J, with 11 bases between. CDR3 protein: CASSSMGYQETQYF. In nucleotides, the CDR3 is TGTGCCAGCAGCTCCATGGGTTACCAAGAGACCCAGTACTTC.

This chain joins TRBV7-2 and TRBJ2-2; TRBD2 matches 12 bases. The germline CDR1 and CDR2 sequences are SGHTA and FQGNSA. V trimming: 1 base; J trimming: 7 bases; junction bases outside the gene matches: 4. This CDR3 contains 16 residues. Here the CDR3 reads CASSLELAGGIGELFF. CDR3 sequence (DNA): TGTGCCAGCAGCTTAGAACTAGCGGGGGGTATCGGGGAGCTGTTTTTT.

The CDR3 protein is CASRKQGANSPLHF. CDR3 DNA: TGTGCCAGCAGAAAACAGGGGGCAAATTCACCCCTCCACTTT. V usage is TRBV7-2 and J usage is TRBJ1-6; TRBD1 aligns across 9 bases. V gave up 6 bases and J gave up 7 bases; unmatched junction bases: 4. Germline values: CDR1 SGHTA, CDR2 FQGNSA. The CDR3 runs 14 residues.